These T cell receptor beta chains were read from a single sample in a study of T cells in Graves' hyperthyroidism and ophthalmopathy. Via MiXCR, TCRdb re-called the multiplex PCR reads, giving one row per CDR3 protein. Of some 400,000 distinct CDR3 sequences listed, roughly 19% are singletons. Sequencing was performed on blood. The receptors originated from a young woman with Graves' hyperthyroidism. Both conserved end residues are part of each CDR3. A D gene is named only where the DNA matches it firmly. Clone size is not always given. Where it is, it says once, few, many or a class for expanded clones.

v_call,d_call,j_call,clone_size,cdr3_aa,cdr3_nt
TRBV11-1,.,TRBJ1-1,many,CASSLGHGREAFF,TGTGCCAGCAGCTTAGGGCACGGCAGGGAAGCTTTCTTT
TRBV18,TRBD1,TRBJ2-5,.,CASSAISGQGVETQYF,TGTGCCAGCTCAGCGATTAGTGGACAGGGTGTAGAGACCCAGTACTTC
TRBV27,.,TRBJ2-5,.,CASIGRNGATQYF,TGTGCCAGCATCGGCAGAAATGGCGCGACCCAGTACTTC
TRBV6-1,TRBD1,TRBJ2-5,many,CASSEGWTGQETQYF,TGTGCCAGCAGTGAAGGTTGGACAGGTCAAGAGACCCAGTACTTC
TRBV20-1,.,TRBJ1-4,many,CSARDGTEKLFF,TGCAGTGCTAGAGACGGAACCGAAAAACTGTTTTTT
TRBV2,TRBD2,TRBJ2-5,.,CASREREGRQETQYF,TGTGCCAGCAGAGAGCGGGAGGGTCGTCAAGAGACCCAGTACTTC
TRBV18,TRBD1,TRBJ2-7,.,CASSPDMGTGIHEQYF,TGTGCCAGCTCACCGGACATGGGGACAGGGATCCACGAGCAGTACTTC
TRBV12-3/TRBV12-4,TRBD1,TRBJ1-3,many,CASSLRDRGLAISGNTIYF,TGTGCCAGCAGCTTGAGGGACAGGGGCCTTGCGATCTCTGGAAACACCATATATTTT
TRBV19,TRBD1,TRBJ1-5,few,CEEGTEGLRQPQHF,TGTGAGGAAGGGACAGAAGGTCTGAGGCAGCCCCAGCATTTT
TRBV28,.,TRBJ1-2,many,CASSFITGDGYTF,TGTGCCAGCAGTTTCATCACAGGTGATGGCTACACCTTC
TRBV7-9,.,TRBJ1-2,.,CASSLVGGKVGYTF,TGTGCCAGCAGCTTAGTCGGAGGGAAAGTGGGCTACACCTTC
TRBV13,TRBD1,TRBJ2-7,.,CASSPRDRSVEQYF,TGTGCCAGCAGCCCCCGGGACAGGAGCGTCGAGCAGTACTTC
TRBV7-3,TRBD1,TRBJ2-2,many,CASSQTGLQLAGELFF,TGTGCCAGCAGCCAGACAGGGCTCCAATTGGCCGGGGAGCTGTTTTTT
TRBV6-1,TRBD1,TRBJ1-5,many,CASSSRRGQVNQPQHF,TGTGCCAGCAGCTCCCGCCGCGGACAGGTCAATCAGCCCCAGCATTTT
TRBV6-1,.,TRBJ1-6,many,CASSGRGNYSPLHF,TGTGCCAGCAGCGGGAGGGGGAATTATTCACCCCTCCACTTT
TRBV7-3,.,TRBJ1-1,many,CASSFYRDTEAFF,TGTGCCAGCAGCTTTTACAGGGACACTGAAGCTTTCTTT
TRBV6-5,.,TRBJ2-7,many,CASSYSGASEQYF,TGTGCCAGCAGTTACTCGGGAGCATCCGAGCAGTACTTC
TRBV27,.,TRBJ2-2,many,CASSPTGRNTGELFF,TGTGCCAGCAGTCCGACGGGTAGAAACACCGGGGAGCTGTTTTTT
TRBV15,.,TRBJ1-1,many,CATSRDREQMNTEAFF,TGTGCCACCAGCAGAGATAGGGAACAGATGAACACTGAAGCTTTCTTT
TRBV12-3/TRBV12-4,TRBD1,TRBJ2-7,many,CASSSGGRDEQYF,TGTGCCAGCAGTTCAGGGGGCAGGGACGAGCAGTACTTC
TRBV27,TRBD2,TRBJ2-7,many,CASSARLAQQQYF,TGTGCCAGCAGTGCCCGACTAGCTCAGCAGCAGTACTTC
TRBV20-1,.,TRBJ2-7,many,CSAPPQGDYEQYF,TGCAGTGCCCCCCCACAAGGGGACTACGAGCAGTACTTC
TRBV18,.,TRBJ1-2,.,CASSPDPWGYGYTF,TGTGCCAGCTCACCAGATCCTTGGGGCTATGGCTACACCTTC
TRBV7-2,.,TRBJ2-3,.,CASSFYTDTQYF,TGTGCCAGCAGCTTCTACACAGATACGCAGTATTTT
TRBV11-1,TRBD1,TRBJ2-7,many,CASSRQNRDSSYEQYF,TGTGCCAGCAGCCGTCAAAACCGGGACAGCTCCTACGAGCAGTACTTC
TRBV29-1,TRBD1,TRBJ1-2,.,CSVTGTAANYGYTF,TGCAGCGTCACCGGGACAGCGGCTAACTATGGCTACACCTTC
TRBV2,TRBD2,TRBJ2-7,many,CASKGSSGGYEQYF,TGTGCCAGCAAGGGGTCTAGCGGGGGCTACGAGCAGTACTTC
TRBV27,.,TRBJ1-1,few,CASSLSLPWLDSHTEAFF,TGTGCCAGCAGTTTATCCTTACCTTGGTTGGACAGCCACACTGAAGCTTTCTTT
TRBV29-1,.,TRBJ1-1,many,CSVSGRANTEAFF,TGCAGCGTTAGTGGCAGGGCGAACACTGAAGCTTTCTTT
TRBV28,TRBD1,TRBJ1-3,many,CASSFQGAVGNTIYF,TGTGCCAGCAGTTTTCAGGGGGCGGTAGGAAACACCATATATTTT
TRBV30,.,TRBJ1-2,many,CAWRPREVVYGYTF,TGTGCCTGGAGACCCCGGGAAGTTGTTTATGGCTACACCTTC
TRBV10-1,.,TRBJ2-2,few,CASSEEGVGELFF,TGCGCCAGCAGTGAAGAAGGGGTGGGGGAGCTGTTTTTT
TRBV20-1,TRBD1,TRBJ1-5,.,CSARDPRGQGLVHQPQHF,TGCAGTGCTAGAGATCCCCGGGGACAGGGGCTGGTGCATCAGCCCCAGCATTTT
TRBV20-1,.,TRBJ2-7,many,CSVSPDAGYEQYF,TGCAGTGTAAGCCCTGATGCGGGCTACGAGCAGTACTTC
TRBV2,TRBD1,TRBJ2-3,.,CASTRQGSTDTQYF,TGTGCCAGCACTAGACAGGGCTCCACAGATACGCAGTATTTT
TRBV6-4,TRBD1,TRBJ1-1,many,CASSDSGDRTEAFF,TGTGCCAGCAGTGACTCGGGGGACAGAACTGAAGCTTTCTTT
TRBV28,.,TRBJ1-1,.,CASLGQGSEAFF,TGTGCCAGTCTAGGGCAGGGAAGTGAAGCTTTCTTT
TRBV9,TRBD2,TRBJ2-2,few,CASSPSGGANTGELFF,TGTGCCAGCAGCCCTAGCGGGGGTGCGAACACCGGGGAGCTGTTTTTT
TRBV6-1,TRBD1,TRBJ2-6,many,CASSPTGSSGANVLTF,TGTGCCAGCAGTCCGACAGGGTCCTCTGGGGCCAACGTCCTGACTTTC
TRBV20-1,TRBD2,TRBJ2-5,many,CSASLAGAETQYF,TGCAGTGCTAGTCTAGCGGGGGCAGAGACCCAGTACTTC
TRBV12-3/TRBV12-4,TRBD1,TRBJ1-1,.,CASSLTGGLNTEAFF,TGTGCCAGCAGTTTAACAGGGGGCCTGAACACTGAAGCTTTCTTT
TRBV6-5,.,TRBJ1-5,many,CAARRAHGQPQHF,TGTGCCGCTAGAAGGGCGCACGGTCAGCCCCAGCATTTT
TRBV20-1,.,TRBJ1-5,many,CSARGDWSNSNQPQHF,TGCAGTGCCAGAGGGGACTGGTCCAATAGCAATCAGCCCCAGCATTTT
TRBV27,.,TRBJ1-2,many,CASSSPRLSYGYTF,TGTGCCAGCAGTTCCCCTAGGCTGAGCTATGGCTACACCTTC
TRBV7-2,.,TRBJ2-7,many,CASSPEDMVPYEQYF,TGTGCCAGCAGCCCGGAGGACATGGTCCCCTACGAGCAGTACTTC
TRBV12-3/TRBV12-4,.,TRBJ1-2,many,CASTLDGIYGYTF,TGTGCCAGCACCTTGGACGGGATCTATGGCTACACCTTC
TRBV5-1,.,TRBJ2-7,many,CASSPRDGSLEQYF,TGCGCCAGCAGCCCCCGGGACGGATCCTTGGAGCAGTACTTC
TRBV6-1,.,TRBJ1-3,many,CASRQGSPHGNTIYF,TGTGCCAGCAGACAGGGATCCCCCCATGGAAACACCATATATTTT
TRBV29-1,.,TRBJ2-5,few,CSVEEGAGETQYF,TGCAGCGTTGAAGAGGGGGCAGGGGAGACCCAGTACTTC
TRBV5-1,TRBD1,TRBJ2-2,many,CASSAGTANTGELFF,TGCGCCAGCAGCGCCGGGACAGCGAACACCGGGGAGCTGTTTTTT
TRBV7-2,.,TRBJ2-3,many,CASSPSPTDTQYF,TGTGCCAGCAGCCCATCCCCCACAGATACGCAGTATTTT
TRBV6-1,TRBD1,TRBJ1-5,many,CASSEAPAGGWNQPQHF,TGTGCCAGCAGTGAAGCGCCGGCAGGGGGTTGGAATCAGCCCCAGCATTTT
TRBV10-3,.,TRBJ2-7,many,CAISGTAYEQYF,TGTGCCATCAGTGGGACTGCCTACGAGCAGTACTTC
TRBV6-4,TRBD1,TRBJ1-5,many,CASSSGGTGGIRNQPQHF,TGTGCCAGCAGCTCAGGCGGGACAGGGGGTATACGGAATCAGCCCCAGCATTTT
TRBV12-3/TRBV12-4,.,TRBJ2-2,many,CASSFLAGELFF,TGTGCCAGCAGTTTTTTAGCCGGGGAGCTGTTTTTT
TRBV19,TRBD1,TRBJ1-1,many,CASSGGTENTEAFF,TGTGCCAGTAGTGGCGGGACAGAGAACACTGAAGCTTTCTTT
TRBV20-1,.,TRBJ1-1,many,CSARDLIRGSTEAFF,TGCAGTGCTAGAGACCTCATACGGGGATCCACTGAAGCTTTCTTT
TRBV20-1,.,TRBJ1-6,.,CSARDRWRLSSYNSPLHF,TGCAGTGCTAGAGATCGTTGGAGACTCAGCTCCTATAATTCACCCCTCCACTTT
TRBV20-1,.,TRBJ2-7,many,CSWAGGPNTYEQYF,TGCAGTTGGGCTGGGGGTCCCAATACCTACGAGCAGTACTTC